This T cell receptor (beta chain) was found in a study of HIV-infected patients and healthy controls. There are many counts of this clonotype. The antigen remains unidentified. Whole blood was used without fractionation, so all unsorted peripheral T cells were included. Study observations and caveats: CMV-associated CDR3s mostly grew nonsignificantly during therapy, while HIV-associated CDR3s declined significantly.

Reverse transcription used roughly 480 ng RNA and constant-region primers for alpha and beta. Alpha and beta chain libraries were made separately by chain-specific third strand synthesis with multiplexing indices. TCRdb independently ran MiXCR on the 5' RACE reads; one entry per CDR3 protein. Seen here are approximately 22,000 distinct CDR3 sequences, about 8.5% observed once, and the top ten hold roughly 4%. The sequence was collected from an adult in good health. Sequencing was done on a sample of blood.

CDR3 sequence reads: CAIRQGPLLYTDTQYF. The DNA for the CDR3 is TGTGCCATAAGACAGGGCCCGCTTTTATACACAGATACGCAGTATTTT. This chain joins TRBV28 and TRBJ2-3; TRBD1 matches 7 bases. CDR3 length: 16 amino acids. Germline trimming cut 10 bases from V and 2 bases from J; bases unmatched to any gene: 15. Germline CDR1 MDHEN, CDR2 SYDVKM.